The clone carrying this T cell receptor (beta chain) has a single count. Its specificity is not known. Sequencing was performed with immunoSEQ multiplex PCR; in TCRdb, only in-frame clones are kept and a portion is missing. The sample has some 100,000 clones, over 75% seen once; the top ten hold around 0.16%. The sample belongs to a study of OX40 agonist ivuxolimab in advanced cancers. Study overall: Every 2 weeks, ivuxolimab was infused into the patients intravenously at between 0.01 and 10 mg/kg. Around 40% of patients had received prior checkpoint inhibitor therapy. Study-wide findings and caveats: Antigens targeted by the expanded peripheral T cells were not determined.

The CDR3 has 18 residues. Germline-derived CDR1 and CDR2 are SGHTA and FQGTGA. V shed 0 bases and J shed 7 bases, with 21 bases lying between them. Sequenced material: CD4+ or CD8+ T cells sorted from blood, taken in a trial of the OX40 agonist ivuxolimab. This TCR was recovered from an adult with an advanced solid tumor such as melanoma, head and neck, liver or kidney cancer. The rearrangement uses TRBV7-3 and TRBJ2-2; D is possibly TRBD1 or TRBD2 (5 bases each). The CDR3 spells CASSLTAVGPLKNGELFF. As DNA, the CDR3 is TGTGCCAGCAGCTTAACGGCGGTGGGACCTCTCAAGAACGGGGAGCTGTTTTTT.